The 4 T cell receptor beta chains presented below share a single source sample, sequenced in a study of PD-L1 blockade in urothelial cancer. The time point: pretreatment peripheral blood. Assay: immunoSEQ multiplex PCR; the TCRdb copy retains only in-frame clones and omits some. Here the sample spans fewer than 50,000 clones, 84% being singletons. Source: PBMCs, taken around atezolizumab (anti-PD-L1) treatment. These receptors were taken from a man between 65 and 85 years old with urothelial cancer.

The CDR3 bases are TGCAGCGCCGGACAGGGGAAGTCCGGGGAGCTGTTTTTT. The encoded protein is CSAGQGKSGELFF. The chain combines TRBV29-1 with TRBJ2-2; 9 positions agree with TRBD1. Trimming cost V 7 bases and J 6 bases; bases outside gene matches: 6. This CDR3 spans 13 amino acids. Germline CDR1 reads SQVTM; CDR2 reads ANQGSEA.

The chain joins TRBV28 to TRBJ1-3; a weak D match, TRBD1 (6 bases). The CDR3 contains 13 residues. Per the germline V gene, CDR1 is MDHEN and CDR2 is SYDVKM. The V end lost 6 bases, the J end lost 7 bases, and 13 bases lay between the germline ends. CDR3 nucleotides: TGTGCCAGCAGACCCGACAGGTTGAACACCATATATTTT. Amino acid sequence: CASRPDRLNTIYF.

This chain joins TRBV7-5 and TRBJ2-2; the table calls TRBD2, which could not be checked here. TRBV7-5 counts as a pseudogene. The CDR3 is 16 residues long. CDR3 region: CVRSLTGTRNTGELFF. Written as DNA, the CDR3 is TGTGTCAGAAGCTTAACGGGAACCCGTAACACCGGGGAGCTGTTTTTT.

This chain connects TRBV28 to TRBJ2-2; weak D call: TRBD2 (5 bases). V was clipped by 7 bases and J by 3 bases, with 12 bases between them. This CDR3 has 14 amino acids. Germline CDR1 MDHEN, CDR2 SYDVKM. The CDR3 spells CASKGKEDTGELFF. The CDR3 region has the DNA TGTGCCAGCAAGGGAAAGGAGGACACCGGGGAGCTGTTTTTT. Filled out from reference TRBV28 and TRBJ2-2, the complete variable domain reads DVKVTQSSRYLVKRTGEKVFLECVQDMDHENMFWYRQDPGLGLRLIYFSYDVKMKEKGDIPEGYSVSREKKERFSLILESASTNQTSMYLCASKGKEDTGELFFGEGSRLTVL.